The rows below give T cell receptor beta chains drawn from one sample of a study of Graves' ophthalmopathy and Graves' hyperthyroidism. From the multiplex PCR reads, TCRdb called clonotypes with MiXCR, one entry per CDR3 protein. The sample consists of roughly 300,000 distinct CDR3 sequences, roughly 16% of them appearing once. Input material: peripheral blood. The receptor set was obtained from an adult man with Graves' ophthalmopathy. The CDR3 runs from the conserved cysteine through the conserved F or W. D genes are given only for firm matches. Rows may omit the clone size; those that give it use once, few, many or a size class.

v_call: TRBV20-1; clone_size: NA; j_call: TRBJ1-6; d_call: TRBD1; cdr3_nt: TGCGGGATAAGAACAGGGGGTAGAGAATCACCCCTCCACTTT; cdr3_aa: CGIRTGGRESPLHF
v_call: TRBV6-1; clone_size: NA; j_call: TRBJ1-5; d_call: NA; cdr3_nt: TGTGCCAGCAGTGAAAAGCGGGGGGGCCCCCAGCATTTT; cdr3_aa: CASSEKRGGPQHF
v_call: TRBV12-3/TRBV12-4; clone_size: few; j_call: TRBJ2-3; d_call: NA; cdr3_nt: TGTGCCAGCAGTTTCAGTTCCGCAGATACGCAGTATTTT; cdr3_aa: CASSFSSADTQYF
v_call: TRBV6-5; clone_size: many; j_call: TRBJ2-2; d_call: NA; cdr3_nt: TGTGCCAGCTTCAGGGGGGGCCGTCTGACCGGGGAGCTGTTTTTT; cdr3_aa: CASFRGGRLTGELFF
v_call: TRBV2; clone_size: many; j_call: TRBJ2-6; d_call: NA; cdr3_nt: TGTGCCAGCCATAGGGTGACTGGGGCCAACGTCCTGACTTTC; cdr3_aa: CASHRVTGANVLTF
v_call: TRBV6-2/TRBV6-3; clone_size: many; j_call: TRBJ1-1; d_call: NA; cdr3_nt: TGTGCCAGCAGTTACAGTCAGGGCGTGGAAGCTTTCTTT; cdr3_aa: CASSYSQGVEAFF
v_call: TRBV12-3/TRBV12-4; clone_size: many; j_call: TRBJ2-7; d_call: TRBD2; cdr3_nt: TGTGCCAGCAGACCCTCGACAGATTTCACTAGCGACTCGGACTTC; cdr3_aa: CASRPSTDFTSDSDF
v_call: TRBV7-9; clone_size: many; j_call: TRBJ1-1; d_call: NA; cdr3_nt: TGTGCCAGCAGCTTCTCGACAATCACTGAAGCTTTCTTT; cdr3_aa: CASSFSTITEAFF
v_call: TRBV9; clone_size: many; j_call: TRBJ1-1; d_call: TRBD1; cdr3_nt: TGTGCCAGCAGCCGGACAGGGGTGGCCACTGAAGCTTTCTTT; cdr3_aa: CASSRTGVATEAFF
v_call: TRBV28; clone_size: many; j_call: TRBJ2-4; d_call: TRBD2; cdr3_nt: TGTGCCAGCAGTAGCTATAGCGGGGGGGCTTTTAAAAACATTCAGTACTTC; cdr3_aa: CASSSYSGGAFKNIQYF
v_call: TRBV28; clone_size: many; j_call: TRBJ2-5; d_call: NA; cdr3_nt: TGTGCCAGCAGACCGAGCGTAGTCGGGACCCAGTACTTC; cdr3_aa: CASRPSVVGTQYF
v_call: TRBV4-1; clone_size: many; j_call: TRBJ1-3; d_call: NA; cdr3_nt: TGCGCCAGCAGCCACCGGGACACCGCGAACACCATATATTTT; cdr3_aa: CASSHRDTANTIYF
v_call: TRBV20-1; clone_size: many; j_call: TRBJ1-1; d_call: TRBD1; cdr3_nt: TGCAGCGGGACAGGGGGCGCCCTTTGGACTGAAGCTTTCTTT; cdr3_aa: CSGTGGALWTEAFF
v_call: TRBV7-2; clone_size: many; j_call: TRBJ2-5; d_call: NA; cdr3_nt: TGTGCCAGCAGCTTAGGGGGTCGGGTTCGAGAGACCCAGTACTTC; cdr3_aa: CASSLGGRVRETQYF
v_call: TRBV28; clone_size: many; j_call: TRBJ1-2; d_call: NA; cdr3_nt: TGTGCCAGCAGCCCCGGACAGCTGACTAACTATGGCTACACCTTC; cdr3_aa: CASSPGQLTNYGYTF
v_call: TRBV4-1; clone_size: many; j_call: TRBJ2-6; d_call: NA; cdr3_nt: TGCGCCAGCAGCCAAGCGCACGCGTCCGGGGCCAACGTCCTGACTTTC; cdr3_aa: CASSQAHASGANVLTF
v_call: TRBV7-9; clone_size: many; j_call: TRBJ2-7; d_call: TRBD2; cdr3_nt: TGTGCCAGCAGCCGCGGACTAGCGCGACTTTACGAGCAGTACTTC; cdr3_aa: CASSRGLARLYEQYF
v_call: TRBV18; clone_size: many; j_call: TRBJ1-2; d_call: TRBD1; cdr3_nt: TGTGCCAGCTCACCACGGTCGAGGGACAGGGGCTATGGCTACACCTTC; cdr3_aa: CASSPRSRDRGYGYTF
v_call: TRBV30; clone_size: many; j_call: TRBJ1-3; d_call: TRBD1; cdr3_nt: TGTGCCTGGAGTGAAGGGGGCACTGGAAACACCATATATTTT; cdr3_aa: CAWSEGGTGNTIYF
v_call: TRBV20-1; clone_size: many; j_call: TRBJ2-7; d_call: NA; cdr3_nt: TGCAGTGCAGACCCCAGGGGAAGCTCCTACGAGCAGTACTTC; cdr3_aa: CSADPRGSSYEQYF
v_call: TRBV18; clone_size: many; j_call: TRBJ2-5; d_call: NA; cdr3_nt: TGTGCCAGCTCGTCCCCGGGGGCCAGGTCAGAGACCCAGTACTTC; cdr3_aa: CASSSPGARSETQYF
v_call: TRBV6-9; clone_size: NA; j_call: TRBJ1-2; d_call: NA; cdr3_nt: TGTGCCAGCAGTTGCGCGACAGGCGACTATTCGGATGGCTACACCTTC; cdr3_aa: CASSCATGDYSDGYTF
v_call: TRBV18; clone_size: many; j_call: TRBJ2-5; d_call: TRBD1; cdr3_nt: TGTGCCAGCTCACCTCAACAGGGGCCTCTTCAAGAGACCCAGTACTTC; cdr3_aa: CASSPQQGPLQETQYF
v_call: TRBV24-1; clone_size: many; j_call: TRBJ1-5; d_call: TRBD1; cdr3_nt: TGTGCCACCAGTGACAACCGGGACAGGGGGCGCAGTGGTGGTCAGCCCCAGCATTTT; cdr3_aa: CATSDNRDRGRSGGQPQHF
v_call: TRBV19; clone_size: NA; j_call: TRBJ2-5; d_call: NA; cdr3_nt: TGTGCCTGGAATGCAGGGCTGGAGACCCAGTACTTC; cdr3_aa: CAWNAGLETQYF
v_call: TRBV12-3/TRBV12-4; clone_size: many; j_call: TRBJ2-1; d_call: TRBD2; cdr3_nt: TGTGCCAGCAGTCCGAGACTAGCGCACAATGAGCAGTTCTTC; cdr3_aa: CASSPRLAHNEQFF
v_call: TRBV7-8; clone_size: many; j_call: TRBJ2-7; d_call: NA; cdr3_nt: TGTGCCAGCAGCTTAGCGAGGCAGGGGCCCACCTACGAGCAGTACTTC; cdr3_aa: CASSLARQGPTYEQYF
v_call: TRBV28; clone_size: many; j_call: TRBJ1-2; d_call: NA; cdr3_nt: TGTGCCCTCGGGGGACTCTATGGCTACACCTTC; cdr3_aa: CALGGLYGYTF
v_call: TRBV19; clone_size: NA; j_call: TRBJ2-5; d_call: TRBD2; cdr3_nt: TGTGCCAGTAGTTCGGGACTAGCGGCACAAGAGACCCAGTACTTC; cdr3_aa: CASSSGLAAQETQYF
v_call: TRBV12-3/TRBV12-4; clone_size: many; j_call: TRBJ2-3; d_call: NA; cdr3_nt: TGTGCCAGCAGACGGATCACAGATACGCAGTATTTT; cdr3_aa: CASRRITDTQYF
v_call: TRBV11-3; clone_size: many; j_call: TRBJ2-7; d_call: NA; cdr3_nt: TGTGCCAGCAGCTCAACCGCCGCCTCCTACGAGCAGTACTTC; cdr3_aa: CASSSTAASYEQYF
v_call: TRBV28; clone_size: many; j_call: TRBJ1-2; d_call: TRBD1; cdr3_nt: TGTGCCAGCAGTCCCCCGGACAGGGTATATGGCTACACCTTC; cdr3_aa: CASSPPDRVYGYTF
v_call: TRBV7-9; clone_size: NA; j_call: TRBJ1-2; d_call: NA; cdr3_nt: TGTGCCAGCACCTCTGGGGGATGGTTGGACATCTTC; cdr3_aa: CASTSGGWLDIF
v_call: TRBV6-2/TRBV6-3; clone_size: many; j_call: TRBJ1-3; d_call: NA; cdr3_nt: TGTGCCAGCAGTTATTCCCGGAGCCCCGTTAGGGGCTACTCTGGAAACACCATATATTTT; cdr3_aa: CASSYSRSPVRGYSGNTIYF
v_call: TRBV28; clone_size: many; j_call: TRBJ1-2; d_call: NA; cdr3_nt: TGTGCCAGCAGCGACCCATCCGATCGGGACGGAAGATTCTATGGCTACACCTTC; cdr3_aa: CASSDPSDRDGRFYGYTF
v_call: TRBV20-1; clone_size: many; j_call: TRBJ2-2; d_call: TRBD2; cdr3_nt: TGCAGTACCGGGACTAGCGGGAGAAACACCGGGGAGCTGTTTTTT; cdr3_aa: CSTGTSGRNTGELFF
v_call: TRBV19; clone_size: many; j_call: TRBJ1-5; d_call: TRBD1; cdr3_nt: TGTGCCAGTAGTGAGGGGGCGCGGATTCAGCCCCAGCATTTT; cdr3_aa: CASSEGARIQPQHF
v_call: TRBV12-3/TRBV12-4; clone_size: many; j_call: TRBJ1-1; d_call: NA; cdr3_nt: TGTGCCAGCAGTTTAGTTCGAGGTGAAGCTTTCTTT; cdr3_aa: CASSLVRGEAFF
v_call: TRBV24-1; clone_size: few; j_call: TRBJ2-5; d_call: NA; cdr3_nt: TGTGCCACCAGTGATTCCTCCGGGCAAGAGACCCAGTACTTC; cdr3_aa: CATSDSSGQETQYF
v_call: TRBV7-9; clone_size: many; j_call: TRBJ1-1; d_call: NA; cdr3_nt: TGTGCCAGCAGCTTAGCGACAGCTATCTCTGTAGCTTTCTTT; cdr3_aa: CASSLATAISVAFF
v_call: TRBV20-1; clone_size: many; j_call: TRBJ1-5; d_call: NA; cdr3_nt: TGCAGTGCTACATCCGACAGCAGCAATCAGCCCCAGCATTTT; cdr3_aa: CSATSDSSNQPQHF
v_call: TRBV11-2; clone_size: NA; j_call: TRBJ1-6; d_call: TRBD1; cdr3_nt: TGTGCCAGCAGCTTCCCCGGGACAGGGTCATCACCCCTCCACTTT; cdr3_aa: CASSFPGTGSSPLHF
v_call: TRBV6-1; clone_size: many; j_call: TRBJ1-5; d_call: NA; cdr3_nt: TGTGCCAGTCGACAGCCAAGGAATCAGCCCCAGCATTTT; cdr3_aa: CASRQPRNQPQHF
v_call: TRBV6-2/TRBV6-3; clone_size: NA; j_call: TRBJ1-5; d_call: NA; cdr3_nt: TGTGCCAGCAGTTACGGAGTAGCGGGGAACAATCAGCCCCAGCATTTT; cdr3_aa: CASSYGVAGNNQPQHF
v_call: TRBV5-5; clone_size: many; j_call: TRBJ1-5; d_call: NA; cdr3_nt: TGTGCCAGCAGCTTGGAGGGGGATAGCAATCAGCCCCAGCATTTT; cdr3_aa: CASSLEGDSNQPQHF
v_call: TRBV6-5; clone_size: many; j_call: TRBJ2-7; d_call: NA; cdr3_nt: TGTGCCAGCAGTTACGTGCGGGGCTGGTACGAGCAGTACTTC; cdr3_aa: CASSYVRGWYEQYF
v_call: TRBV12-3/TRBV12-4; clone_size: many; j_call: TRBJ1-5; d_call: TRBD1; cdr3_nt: TGTGCCAGCAGTTCAGGGTGGGACAGCCGCAATCAGCCCCAGCATTTT; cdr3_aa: CASSSGWDSRNQPQHF
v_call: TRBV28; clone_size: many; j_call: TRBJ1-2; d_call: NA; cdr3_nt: TGTGCCAGCAGTGTGACAGGACCCGACGGGTATGGCTACACCTTC; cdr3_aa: CASSVTGPDGYGYTF
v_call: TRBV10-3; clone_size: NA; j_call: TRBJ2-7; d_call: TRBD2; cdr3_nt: TGTGCCACTTGGACTAGCGGGGGTTACGAGCAGTACTTC; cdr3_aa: CATWTSGGYEQYF
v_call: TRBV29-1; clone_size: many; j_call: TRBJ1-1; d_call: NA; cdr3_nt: TGCAGCGGAAGGGACACTGAAGCTTTCTTT; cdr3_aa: CSGRDTEAFF
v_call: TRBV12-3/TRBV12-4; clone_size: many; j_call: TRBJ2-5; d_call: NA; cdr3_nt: TGTGCCAGCAGTTTTTTGGTGGGAGAGACCCAGTACTTC; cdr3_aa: CASSFLVGETQYF
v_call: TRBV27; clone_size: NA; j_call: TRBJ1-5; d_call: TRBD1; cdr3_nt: TGTGCCAGCAGAGACAGGGGGCCTGTTCAGCCCCAGCATTTT; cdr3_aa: CASRDRGPVQPQHF
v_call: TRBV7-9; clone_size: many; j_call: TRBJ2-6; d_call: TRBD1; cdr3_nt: TGTGCCAGCAGCTTCGGACAGGGCGATTCTGGGGCCAACGTCCTGACTTTC; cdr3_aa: CASSFGQGDSGANVLTF
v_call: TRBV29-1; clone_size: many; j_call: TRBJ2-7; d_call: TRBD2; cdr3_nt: TGCAGCGTTGGTACGCCGGGGGGGAGCTCCTACGAGCAGTACTTC; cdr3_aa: CSVGTPGGSSYEQYF
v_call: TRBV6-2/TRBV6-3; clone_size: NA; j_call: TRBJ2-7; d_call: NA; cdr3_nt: TGTGCCAGCAGTTTCCGAATAGGGGGGCTTTACGAGCAGTCCTTC; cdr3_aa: CASSFRIGGLYEQSF
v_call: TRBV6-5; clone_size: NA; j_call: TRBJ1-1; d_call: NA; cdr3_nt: TGTGCCAGCAGTTATGGAAGGCGCCATCCCTTTGAAGCTTTCTTT; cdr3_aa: CASSYGRRHPFEAFF